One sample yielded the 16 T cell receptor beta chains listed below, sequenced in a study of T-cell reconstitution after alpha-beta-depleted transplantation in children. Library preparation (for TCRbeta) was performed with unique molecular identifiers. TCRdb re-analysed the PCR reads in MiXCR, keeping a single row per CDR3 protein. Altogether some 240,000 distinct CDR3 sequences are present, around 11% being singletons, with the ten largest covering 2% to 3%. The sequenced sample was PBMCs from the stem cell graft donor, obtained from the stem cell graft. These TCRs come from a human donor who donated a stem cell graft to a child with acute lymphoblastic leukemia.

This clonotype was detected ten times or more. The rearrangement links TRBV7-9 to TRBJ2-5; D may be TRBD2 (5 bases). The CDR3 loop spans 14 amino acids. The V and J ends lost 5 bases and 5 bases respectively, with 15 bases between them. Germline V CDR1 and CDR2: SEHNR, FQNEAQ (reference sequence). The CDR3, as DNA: TGTGCCAGCAGCCCCTCGGGATTCTTGGAGACCCAGTACTTC. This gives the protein CASSPSGFLETQYF.

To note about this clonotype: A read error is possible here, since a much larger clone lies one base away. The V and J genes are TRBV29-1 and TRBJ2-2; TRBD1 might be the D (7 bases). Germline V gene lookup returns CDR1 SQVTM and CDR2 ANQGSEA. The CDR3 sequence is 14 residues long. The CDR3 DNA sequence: TGCAGCGTCCAGACAGGGAGGAACACCGCGGAGCTGTTTTTT. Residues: CSVQTGRNTAELFF.

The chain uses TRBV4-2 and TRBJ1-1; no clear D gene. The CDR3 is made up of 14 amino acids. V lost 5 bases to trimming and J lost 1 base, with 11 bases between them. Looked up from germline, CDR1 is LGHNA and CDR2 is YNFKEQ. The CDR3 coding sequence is TGTGCCAGCAGCGGGAGGGCGCGGAACACTGAAGCTTTCTTT. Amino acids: CASSGRARNTEAFF.

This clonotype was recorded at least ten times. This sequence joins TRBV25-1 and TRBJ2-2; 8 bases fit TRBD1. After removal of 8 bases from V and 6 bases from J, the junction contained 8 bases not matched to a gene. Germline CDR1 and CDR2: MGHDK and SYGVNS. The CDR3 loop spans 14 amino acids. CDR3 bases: TGTGCCAGCGCCCCCCAGGGGGCGGCCGGGGAGCTGTTTTTT. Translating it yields CASAPQGAAGELFF.

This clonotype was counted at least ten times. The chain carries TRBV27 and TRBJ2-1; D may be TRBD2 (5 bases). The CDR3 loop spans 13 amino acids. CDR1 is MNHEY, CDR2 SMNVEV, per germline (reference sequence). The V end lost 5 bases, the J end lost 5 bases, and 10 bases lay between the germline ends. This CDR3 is CASSRDTHNEQFF. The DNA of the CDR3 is TGTGCCAGCAGTCGGGATACTCACAATGAGCAGTTCTTC.

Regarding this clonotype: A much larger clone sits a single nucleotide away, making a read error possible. CDR3 coding DNA: TGTGCCATCAGTGCTGAGAGGTGGGTATTCGGCAATGAGCAGTTCTTC. Amino acid sequence: CAISAERWVFGNEQFF. This chain connects TRBV10-3 to TRBJ2-1; D remains unclear. Germline CDR1 is ENHRY and CDR2 is SYGVKD. There are 16 residues in the CDR3. V was trimmed by 4 bases and J by 6 bases, leaving 19 bases between them.

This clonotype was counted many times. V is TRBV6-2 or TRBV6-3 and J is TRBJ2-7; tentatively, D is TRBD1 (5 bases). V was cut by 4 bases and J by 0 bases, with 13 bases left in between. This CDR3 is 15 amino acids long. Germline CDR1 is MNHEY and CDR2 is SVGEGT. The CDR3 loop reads CASSSRARASYEQYF. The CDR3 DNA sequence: TGTGCCAGCAGTTCTCGAGCCAGGGCCTCCTACGAGCAGTACTTC.

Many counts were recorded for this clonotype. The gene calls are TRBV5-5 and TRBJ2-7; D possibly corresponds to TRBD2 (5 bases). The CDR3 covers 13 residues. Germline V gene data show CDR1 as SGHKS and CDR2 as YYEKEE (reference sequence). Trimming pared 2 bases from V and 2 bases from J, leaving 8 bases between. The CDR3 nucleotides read TGTGCCAGCAGCTTAAGAGGGACCTACGAGCAGTACTTC. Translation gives CASSLRGTYEQYF.

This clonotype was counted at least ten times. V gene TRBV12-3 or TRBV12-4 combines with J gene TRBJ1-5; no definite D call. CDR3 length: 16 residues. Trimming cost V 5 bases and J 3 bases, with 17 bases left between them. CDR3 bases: TGTGCCAGCAGTCCCCAGACGAGAGGGTACAATCAGCCCCAGCATTTT. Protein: CASSPQTRGYNQPQHF.

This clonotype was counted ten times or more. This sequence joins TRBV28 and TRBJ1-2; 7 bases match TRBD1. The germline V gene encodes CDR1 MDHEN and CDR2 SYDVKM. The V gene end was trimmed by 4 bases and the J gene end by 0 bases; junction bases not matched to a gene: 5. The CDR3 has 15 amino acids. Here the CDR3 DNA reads TGTGCCAGCAGTTATGAGGGGGCAGCTAACTATGGCTACACCTTC. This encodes CASSYEGAANYGYTF.

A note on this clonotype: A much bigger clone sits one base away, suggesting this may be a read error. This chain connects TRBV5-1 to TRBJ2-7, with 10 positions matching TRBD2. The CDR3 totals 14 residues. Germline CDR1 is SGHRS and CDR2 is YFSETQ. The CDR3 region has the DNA TGCACCAGCAGCTTCGGGACTAGCGAATACGAGCAGTACTTC. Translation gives CTSSFGTSEYEQYF.

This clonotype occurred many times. CDR3 residues: CASSLVALRLNTEAFF. The CDR3 nucleotides are TGTGCCAGCAGCTTGGTGGCCCTACGGCTGAACACTGAAGCTTTCTTT. V usage is TRBV5-5 and J usage is TRBJ1-1; D remains unclear. Trimming took off 0 bases at V and 0 bases at J, with 12 bases between the two ends. The CDR3 spans 16 residues. CDR1 SGHKS and CDR2 YYEKEE come from the germline V gene (reference sequence).

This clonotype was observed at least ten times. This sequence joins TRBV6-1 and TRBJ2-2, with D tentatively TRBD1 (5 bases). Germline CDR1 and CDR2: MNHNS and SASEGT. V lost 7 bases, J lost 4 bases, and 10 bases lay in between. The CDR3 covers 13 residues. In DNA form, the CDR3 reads TGTGCCAGCATGGACATCACCACCGGGGAGCTGTTTTTT. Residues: CASMDITTGELFF.

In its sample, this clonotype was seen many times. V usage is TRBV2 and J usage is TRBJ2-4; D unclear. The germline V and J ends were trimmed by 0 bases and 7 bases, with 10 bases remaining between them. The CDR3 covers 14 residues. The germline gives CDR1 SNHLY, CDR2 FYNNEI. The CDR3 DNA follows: TGTGCCAGCAGTGAAGCGGGAAGGTCCAACATTCAGTACTTC. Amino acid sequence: CASSEAGRSNIQYF.

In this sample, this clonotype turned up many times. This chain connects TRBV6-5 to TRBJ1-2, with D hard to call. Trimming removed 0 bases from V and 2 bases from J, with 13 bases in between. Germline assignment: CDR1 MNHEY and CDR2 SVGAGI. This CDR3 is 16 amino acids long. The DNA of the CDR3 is TGTGCCAGCAGTTACTCAAAGTCGACACCCAACTATGGCTACACCTTC. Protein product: CASSYSKSTPNYGYTF.

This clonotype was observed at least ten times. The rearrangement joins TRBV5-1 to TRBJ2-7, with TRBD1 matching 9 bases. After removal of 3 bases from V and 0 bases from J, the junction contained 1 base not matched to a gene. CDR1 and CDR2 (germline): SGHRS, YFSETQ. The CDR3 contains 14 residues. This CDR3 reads CASSSDRGSYEQYF. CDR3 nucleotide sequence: TGCGCCAGCAGCTCGGACAGGGGCTCCTACGAGCAGTACTTC.